Presented here are 22 T cell receptor beta chains from one specimen sequenced in a study of molecular identifiers for immune sequencing clone quantification. MiXCR, run by TCRdb on the PCR reads, gives a single entry per CDR3 protein. The table shows about 36,000 distinct CDR3 sequences, with approximately 19% occurring only once. The sequencing input was naive CD8+ T cells from blood, with Jurkat cell RNA spiked in. Indicated subset: FACS-sorted CD8+CD4-CCR7+CD45RA+ naive T cells. The receptors shown here come from a human donor in good health. Some libraries in this study had Jurkat cell RNA spiked in.

As for this clonotype: A much larger clone differs from this one at a single base, so this may be a read error. This chain uses TRBV19 with TRBJ1-5; unclear D gene. From germline, CDR1 is LNHDA and CDR2 SQIVND (reference sequence). The CDR3 covers 12 residues. CDR3 residues: CASREGGRPQRF. As DNA, the CDR3 is TGTGCCAGTAGGGAGGGCGGGCGGCCCCAGCGTTTT.

V and J are TRBV6-5 and TRBJ2-7; no definite D call. This CDR3 contains 13 residues. CDR1 MNHEY and CDR2 SVGAGI come from the germline V gene. V lost 1 base and J lost 7, with 11 bases in between. The CDR3 DNA is TGTGCCAGCAGTTACTGGGCGGTTGGTGAGCAGTACTTC. Amino acid sequence: CASSYWAVGEQYF.

In its sample, this clonotype was seen many times. The V and J genes are TRBV7-9 and TRBJ1-1; TRBD1 agrees at 10 bases. Trimming cost V 4 bases and J 1 base; bases outside gene matches: 18. CDR1 is SEHNR, CDR2 FQNEAQ, per germline (reference sequence). The CDR3 totals 20 residues. In DNA, the CDR3 is TGTGCCAGCAGCTACGGACAGGGGGTGGCCGCTTCCAGGGGGAACACTGAAGCTTTCTTT. Translation: CASSYGQGVAASRGNTEAFF.

This clonotype was counted a few times. A read error may explain this, as a much larger clone is one base away. The chain is built from TRBV14 and TRBJ2-3, with 11 nucleotides matching TRBD2. The CDR3 consists of 16 residues. Germline CDR1 and CDR2: SGHDN and FVKESK. CDR3 residues: CASSHLAGGPPDMQYF. Written as DNA, the CDR3 is TGTGCCAGCAGCCATTTAGCGGGAGGGCCTCCAGATATGCAGTATTTT.

This clonotype was seen many times. The V and J genes are TRBV2 and TRBJ2-7; TRBD1 matches 7 bases. Germline-derived CDR1 and CDR2 are SNHLY and FYNNEI. The length of the CDR3 is 15 residues. Unmatched junction bases numbered 10, after V lost 5 bases and J lost 3 bases. DNA for the CDR3: TGTGCCAGCAGTTACCCCCGGGACAGCTACTACGAGCAGTACTTC. Its translation: CASSYPRDSYYEQYF.

The sample holds many counts of this clonotype. This rearrangement joins TRBV5-5 to TRBJ2-3; D remains unclear. CDR3 length: 17 amino acids. V was trimmed by 1 base and J by 4 bases, leaving 19 bases between them. Germline V gene lookup returns CDR1 SGHKS and CDR2 YYEKEE (reference sequence). The CDR3 loop is CASSLFLPPNQPDTQYF. Written as DNA, the CDR3 is TGTGCCAGCAGCTTGTTTCTTCCCCCGAACCAGCCAGATACGCAGTATTTT.

On this clonotype itself: A junction boundary mismatches the germline segment, possibly from a read error. The J gene is TRBJ2-3, the V gene TRBV5-3; D is uncertain. TRBV5-3 has ORF status, its function being uncertain. This CDR3 contains 12 residues. This CDR3 is CASSFREDTQYF. CDR3 in DNA: TGTGCCAGCAGCTTCAGAGAAGATACGCAGTATTTT.

This clonotype was seen once. A single base separates this from a much larger clone, so it may be a read error. The J gene is TRBJ1-1, the V gene TRBV28; D not resolved. Germline lookup yields CDR1 MDHEN and CDR2 SYDVKM. The ends were cut back, 6 bases at V and 5 bases at J, with 10 bases in the middle. The CDR3 consists of 12 residues. In DNA form, the CDR3 reads TGTGCCAGCAGCCCTAGGAGGACTGAAGCTTTCTTT. Protein: CASSPRRTEAFF. Full variable domain (rest looked up from reference TRBV28 and TRBJ1-1): DVKVTQSSRYLVKRTGEKVFLECVQDMDHENMFWYRQDPGLGLRLIYFSYDVKMKEKGDIPEGYSVSREKKERFSLILESASTNQTSMYLCASSPRRTEAFFGQGTRLTVV.

The sample holds many counts of this clonotype. This sequence joins TRBV2 and TRBJ1-5; D is unclear. The CDR3 loop spans 17 amino acids. The V and J ends lost 8 bases and 5 bases respectively, with 25 bases between them. Looked up from germline, CDR1 is SNHLY and CDR2 is FYNNEI. The DNA of the CDR3 is TGTGCCAGCTCCAAACCCCCACTCGGGCCTTTAGATCAGCCCCAGCATTTT. Encoded protein: CASSKPPLGPLDQPQHF.

There are many counts of this clonotype. As DNA, the CDR3 is TGCAGTGCTAGAGCCCGCAGACTAGCGGGAGGGCTGGCCTACTACAATGAGCAGTTCTTC. Translation: CSARARRLAGGLAYYNEQFF. The gene calls are TRBV20-1 and TRBJ2-1; 14 bases agree with TRBD2. CDR1 and CDR2 (germline): DFQATT, SNEGSKA (reference sequence). The length of the CDR3 is 20 residues. V shed 1 base, J shed 3 bases, and the junction held 14 bases outside the gene matches.

This clonotype was recorded at least ten times. The chain couples TRBV7-9 to TRBJ2-7; 9 bases map to TRBD1. The CDR3 has 15 amino acids. V was clipped by 5 bases and J by 4 bases; unmatched bases: 9. In germline, CDR1 is SEHNR, CDR2 FQNEAQ (reference sequence). In DNA, the CDR3 is TGTGCCAGCAGCCCCGGGACAGGGTATCTGTACGAGCAGTACTTC. It codes for CASSPGTGYLYEQYF.

This clonotype has only a few counts. CDR3: CAISESGLAGIEETQYF. CDR3 nucleotides: TGTGCCATCAGTGAGTCGGGGCTTGCGGGGATAGAAGAGACCCAGTACTTC. The rearrangement uses TRBV10-3 and TRBJ2-5; the D gene is possibly TRBD2 (6 bases). Trimming pared 0 bases from V and 3 bases from J, leaving 17 bases between. CDR3 length equals 17 residues. Per germline, CDR1 ENHRY and CDR2 SYGVKD.

This clonotype rates as medium-sized. V gene TRBV4-1 combines with J gene TRBJ2-3; D gene ambiguous. CDR1 MGHRA and CDR2 YSYEKL come from the germline V gene. Trimming stripped 1 base from V and 14 bases from J, with 19 bases between. CDR3 size: 14 residues. The CDR3 bases are TGCGCCAGCAGCCAAGTATTGGGGTCGGCCCAGCGGTATTTT. As protein: CASSQVLGSAQRYF.

This clonotype was counted many times. J is TRBJ2-7 and V is TRBV7-9, with D possibly being TRBD1 or TRBD2 (5 bases each). With 5 bases removed from V and 0 bases from J, the gap between germline ends came to 14 bases. Germline V CDR1 and CDR2: SEHNR, FQNEAQ (reference sequence). The CDR3 has 15 residues. The CDR3 spells CASSPGLGTSYEQYF. The DNA for the CDR3 is TGTGCCAGCAGCCCCGGTCTTGGGACCTCCTACGAGCAGTACTTC. The full variable domain, completed using reference TRBV7-9 and TRBJ2-7, is DTGVSQNPRHKITKRGQNVTFRCDPISEHNRLYWYRQTLGQGPEFLTYFQNEAQLEKSRLLSDRFSAERPKGSFSTLEIQRTEQGDSAMYLCASSPGLGTSYEQYFGPGTRLTVT.

This clonotype has more than one count but fewer than ten. J is TRBJ2-3 and V is TRBV10-3; D uncertain. The length of the CDR3 is 11 residues. Per the germline V gene, CDR1 is ENHRY and CDR2 is SYGVKD. V dropped 4 bases and J dropped 6 bases, with 5 bases sitting between them. The CDR3 reads CAISVGDTQYF. The CDR3 DNA follows: TGTGCCATCAGTGTTGGGGATACGCAGTATTTT.

The chain has TRBV27 and TRBJ2-7, with 7 bases aligning to TRBD1. CDR1 MNHEY and CDR2 SMNVEV come from the germline V gene (reference sequence). J lost 0 bases, V lost 8 bases, and 10 bases had no gene match. CDR3 length equals 15 residues. The CDR3 sequence: CASGTTGAVSYEQYF. CDR3 coding DNA: TGTGCCAGCGGAACCACAGGGGCCGTCTCCTACGAGCAGTACTTC.

A note on this clonotype: This may come from a read error, since a much larger clone is one base off. This chain connects TRBV4-3 to TRBJ1-5, with D unresolved. The CDR3 is made up of 17 amino acids. Germline CDR1 and CDR2: LGHNA and YSLEER. CDR3 residues: CASSPSRTEYSNQLQHF. The CDR3 nucleotides are TGCGCCAGCAGCCCGAGCCGGACGGAGTATAGCAATCAGCTCCAGCATTTT.

This clonotype has just a few counts. The V and J genes are TRBV19 and TRBJ2-1; the D is unclear. This CDR3 comprises 12 residues. Germline CDR1 LNHDA, CDR2 SQIVND (reference sequence). Trimming took 4 bases from V and 8 from J, leaving 9 bases between them. Here the CDR3 DNA reads TGTGCCAGTAGTAGTACAGTCTATGAGCAGTTCTTC. Amino acid sequence: CASSSTVYEQFF. Full variable domain (rest looked up from reference TRBV19 and TRBJ2-1): DGGITQSPKYLFRKEGQNVTLSCEQNLNHDAMYWYRQDPGQGLRLIYYSQIVNDFQKGDIAEGYSVSREKKESFPLTVTSAQKNPTAFYLCASSSTVYEQFFGPGTRLTVL.

In the case of this clonotype: The junction differs from germline at one of its ends, possibly a read error. The rearrangement uses TRBV4-1 and TRBJ2-7; D is undetermined. Looked up from germline, CDR1 is MGHRA and CDR2 is YSYEKL. CDR3 length equals 15 residues. The CDR3 region has the DNA TGCGCCAGCGGCCTGAATCCGGGCAAATCCTGCGAGCAGTACTTC. Residues: CASGLNPGKSCEQYF.

In the case of this clonotype: With a much larger clone just one base away, this may be a read error. V and J are TRBV5-1 and TRBJ1-1; 8 bases are shared with TRBD1. The V and J ends lost 7 bases and 4 bases, in that order; junction bases with no gene match: 12. The germline V gene encodes CDR1 SGHRS and CDR2 YFSETQ. The CDR3 consists of 15 residues. The CDR3 nucleotides read TGCGCCAGCGGCCTAGAGACAGGGGTATTCACTGAAGCTTTCTTT. It yields the protein CASGLETGVFTEAFF. Looking up the rest from reference TRBV5-1 and TRBJ1-1 gives the full variable domain: KAGVTQTPRYLIKTRGQQVTLSCSPISGHRSVSWYQQTPGQGLQFLFEYFSETQRNKGNFPGRFSGRQFSNSRSEMNVSTLELGDSALYLCASGLETGVFTEAFFGQGTRLTVV.

This clonotype was counted ten times or more. The rearrangement links TRBV4-3 to TRBJ2-1; D is unresolved. V lost 0 bases, J lost 10 bases, and 10 bases lay in between. Germline loops: CDR1 LGHNA, CDR2 YSLEER. The CDR3 contains 13 residues. CDR3 residues: CASSQDPSPEQFF. The CDR3, as DNA: TGCGCCAGCAGCCAAGACCCCTCCCCCGAGCAGTTCTTC.

This clonotype came up many times. The chain links TRBV27 to TRBJ1-3; 7 nucleotides agree with TRBD1. Trimming cost V 5 bases and J 3 bases; bases outside gene matches: 7. CDR3 length: 15 residues. The germline CDR1 and CDR2 sequences are MNHEY and SMNVEV (reference sequence). This chain's CDR3 is CASSRGQELGNTIYF. Here the CDR3 DNA reads TGTGCCAGCAGTCGCGGACAGGAGCTTGGAAACACCATATATTTT.